The next 14 T cell receptor beta chains were all read from a single sample in a study of cytomegalovirus exposure and HLA in healthy donors (TCRdb year 2017). The library was made by the immunoSEQ multiplex PCR assay. For the multiplex PCR, a mixture combining 60 forward primers for TCR Vbeta segments and 13 reverse primers for TCR Jbeta segments was used. The clones in this table, taken by TCRdb from immuneACCESS, are in-frame only. Not every clone is retained; where verified, under half of the shortfall comes from an unresolved V gene, and the cause of the rest is unknown. For this sample there are 95,000 to 150,000 clones; 70% to 85% appear just once. Jointly, the top ten make up roughly 5.8% of the sample. The specimen was PBMCs. Source of these receptors: a man aged 18 to 29 in good health and CMV-seropositive.

This chain connects TRBV13 to TRBJ2-1, with D maybe TRBD1 (6 bases). Germline lookup yields CDR1 PRHDT and CDR2 FYEKMQ (reference sequence). This CDR3 is 13 amino acids long. Trimming left V 7 bases short and J 8 bases short, with 15 bases between. CDR3 region: CASTQQGRDEQFF. CDR3 nucleotides: TGTGCCAGCACTCAACAGGGACGGGATGAGCAGTTCTTC.

DNA for the CDR3: TGTGCCAGCACTGGGGGGACCCTGCAGTACTTC. Translation gives CASTGGTLQYF. The chain links TRBV6-5 to TRBJ2-7; D possibly corresponds to TRBD2 (6 bases). This CDR3 is built from 11 residues. Germline V gene data show CDR1 as MNHEY and CDR2 as SVGAGI. Trimming removed 7 bases from V and 9 bases from J, with 13 bases in between.

The rearrangement joins TRBV11-2 to TRBJ1-2, with a tentative D call TRBD1 (5 bases). CDR3 length equals 15 residues. V shed 0 bases and J shed 3 bases, with 11 bases lying between them. The germline V gene encodes CDR1 SGHAT and CDR2 FQNNGV. As DNA, the CDR3 is TGTGCCAGCAGCTTAGATCTTACAGGCGACTATGGCTACACCTTC. This codes for CASSLDLTGDYGYTF.

This chain links TRBV27 with TRBJ1-2; 7 positions match TRBD1. Germline V gene lookup returns CDR1 MNHEY and CDR2 SMNVEV (reference sequence). With 1 base clipped from V and 3 bases from J, the junction kept 5 bases outside the gene matches. This CDR3 has 15 residues. In nucleotides, the CDR3 is TGTGCCAGCAGTTTATTAGGGCAGGGGGACTATGGCTACACCTTC. Translation: CASSLLGQGDYGYTF.

This clone was seen only once. The genes are TRBV5-1 and TRBJ2-7; D may be TRBD1 (6 bases). The CDR3 covers 14 residues. Between the trimmed V and J ends, which lost 8 bases and 0 bases, there was a span of 15 bases. Germline loops: CDR1 SGHRS, CDR2 YFSETQ. The CDR3 DNA reads TGCGCCAGGCAAGTACAGGGTAGCTCCTACGAGCAGTACTTC. This gives the protein CARQVQGSSYEQYF.

The genes are TRBV27 and TRBJ2-1; TRBD2 agrees at 10 bases. The V and J ends lost 7 bases and 10 bases, in that order; junction bases with no gene match: 1. Germline V gene sequence: CDR1 MNHEY, CDR2 SMNVEV (reference sequence). The CDR3 is 11 residues long. The DNA of the CDR3 is TGTGCCAGCATGGGACTAGCGGAGCAGTTCTTC. The encoded protein is CASMGLAEQFF.

This clone has a single count. The V call is TRBV28, the J call TRBJ1-1, with 7 positions matching TRBD1. The CDR3 length is 14 residues. Germline CDR1 and CDR2: MDHEN and SYDVKM. J lost 5 bases, V lost 2 bases, and 5 bases had no gene match. For the CDR3, the DNA is TGTGCCAGCAGTTTAGTACAGGGGTGGACTGAAGCTTTCTTT. Translating gives CASSLVQGWTEAFF.

Only a few counts were recorded for this clone. The CDR3 reads CASSQDTTGEKGEQFF. The CDR3 nucleotides read TGTGCCAGCAGCCAAGATACGACGGGAGAGAAGGGTGAGCAGTTCTTC. This rearrangement joins TRBV4-2 to TRBJ2-1; possibly TRBD2 for D (6 bases). V lost 0 bases and J lost 9, with 18 bases in between. Germline loops: CDR1 LGHNA, CDR2 YNFKEQ. CDR3 length: 16 residues.

The chain combines TRBV9 with TRBJ1-1; a weak D match, TRBD1 (5 bases). V lost 4 bases and J 6 bases, leaving 10 bases between the germline ends. CDR1 is SGDLS and CDR2 is YYNGEE in the germline V gene. The CDR3 contains 12 residues. The DNA of the CDR3 is TGTGCCAGCAGCCCGCGGGACGCTGAAGCTTTCTTT. This translates into CASSPRDAEAFF.

The genes are TRBV10-2 and TRBJ1-5; maybe TRBD1 (5 bases). V shed 6 bases and J shed 4 bases, with 13 bases lying between them. Germline CDR1 reads WSHSY; CDR2 reads SAAADI. The CDR3 loop spans 14 amino acids. The CDR3: CASRGGQGNQPQHF. In nucleotides, the CDR3 is TGCGCCAGCAGGGGAGGTCAGGGAAATCAGCCCCAGCATTTT.

The V and J genes are TRBV10-3 and TRBJ1-1; possible D gene TRBD1, 6 bases. In germline, CDR1 is ENHRY, CDR2 SYGVKD. The ends were cut back, 2 bases at V and 4 bases at J, with 17 bases in the middle. The CDR3 extends over 16 amino acids. CDR3 bases: TGTGCCATCAGTGAGGCTAGGACAGCGGGAGGCACTGAAGCTTTCTTT. Protein: CAISEARTAGGTEAFF.

The CDR3 sequence is CASSSLAGRGNTQYF. CDR3 DNA: TGTGCCAGCAGCTCTCTAGCGGGGAGGGGAAATACGCAGTATTTT. The J gene is TRBJ2-3, the V gene TRBV7-2; 9 bases agree with TRBD2. CDR3 length: 15 amino acids. V was pared by 4 bases and J by 7 bases, with 9 bases of the junction left unmatched. Germline CDR1 SGHTA, CDR2 FQGNSA.

The chain couples TRBV30 to TRBJ2-1; a weak D match, TRBD2 (5 bases). From germline, CDR1 is GTSNPN and CDR2 SVGIG (reference sequence). This CDR3 is 13 amino acids long. V gave up 0 bases and J gave up 10 bases, with 13 bases separating them. CDR3 sequence reads: CAWSVQFGGEQFF. In DNA, the CDR3 is TGTGCCTGGAGTGTACAATTCGGCGGGGAGCAGTTCTTC.

This sequence joins TRBV5-4 and TRBJ2-2; 8 bases are a match to TRBD1. CDR1 is SGHNT and CDR2 is YYREEE in the germline V gene (reference sequence). The CDR3 is made up of 17 amino acids. V dropped 4 bases and J dropped 0; count of bases not matched to a gene: 8. CDR3 bases: TGTGCCAGCAGCGGGGGCAGGGGGCCCACGAACACCGGGGAGCTGTTTTTT. Its translation is CASSGGRGPTNTGELFF. The variable domain in full, with the rest retrieved from reference TRBV5-4 and TRBJ2-2, is ETGVTQSPTHLIKTRGQQVTLRCSSQSGHNTVSWYQQALGQGPQFIFQYYREEENGRGNFPPRFSGLQFPNYSSELNVNALELDDSALYLCASSGGRGPTNTGELFFGEGSRLTVL.